This TCR beta chain was captured in a study of shared clonotypes between healthy human individuals. Regarding the study as a whole: Non-shared clonotypes were found to have lower generation probabilities than the clonotypes that were shared by all four of the sorted-subset donors.

This clone has a single count. Antigen unknown. Donors were healthy HIV-negative adults without recent acute infections or vaccinations. The V gene's germline CDR1 is KGHSH and CDR2 LQKENI. The CDR3 loop spans 18 amino acids. The ends were cut back, 2 bases at V and 3 bases at J, with 19 bases in the middle. Data came from immunoSEQ multiplex PCR; TCRdb stores just in-frame clones and leaves some out. The table includes about a million clones, roughly 70% detected once. The TCR was taken from a man younger than 35 in good health. Sequences were obtained from memory CD4+ T cells sorted from blood. Subset: CD45RA-negative fraction. This chain joins TRBV18 and TRBJ1-4, with D perhaps matching TRBD1 (5 bases). The CDR3 spells CASSPSRAGRLANEKLFF. CDR3 bases: TGTGCCAGCTCACCATCCCGCGCAGGGAGGCTAGCTAATGAAAAACTGTTTTTT.